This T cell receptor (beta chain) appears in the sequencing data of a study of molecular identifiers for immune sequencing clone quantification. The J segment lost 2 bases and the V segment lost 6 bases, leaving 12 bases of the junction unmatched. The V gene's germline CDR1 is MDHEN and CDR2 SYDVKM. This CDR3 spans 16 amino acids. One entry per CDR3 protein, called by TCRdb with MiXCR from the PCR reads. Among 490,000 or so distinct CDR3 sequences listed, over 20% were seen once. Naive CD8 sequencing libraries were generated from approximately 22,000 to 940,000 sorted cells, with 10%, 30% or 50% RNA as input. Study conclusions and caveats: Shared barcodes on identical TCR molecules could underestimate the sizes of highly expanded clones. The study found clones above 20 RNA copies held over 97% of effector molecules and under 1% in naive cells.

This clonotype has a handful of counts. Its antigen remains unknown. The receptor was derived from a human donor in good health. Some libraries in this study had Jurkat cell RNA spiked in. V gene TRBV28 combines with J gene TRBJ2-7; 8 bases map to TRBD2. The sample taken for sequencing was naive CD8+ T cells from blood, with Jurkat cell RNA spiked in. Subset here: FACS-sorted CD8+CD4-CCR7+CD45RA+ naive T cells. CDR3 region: CASSPRGSGTPYEQYF. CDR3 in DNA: TGTGCCAGCAGCCCCCGTGGTAGCGGGACCCCCTACGAGCAGTACTTC.